The T cell receptor beta chain under discussion was sequenced for a study of blood T cell repertoires in COVID-19. The wider study: Material from acute and convalescent COVID-19 was sourced from the United States, Italy and Spain. Sources were T cells, B-cell-depleted T cells, or PBMCs; the material itself was cDNA or gDNA.

As processed by the authors: Amplification with reference gene primers provided the estimates of nucleated cell counts. The protocol was immunoSEQ multiplex PCR, while the TCRdb copy is restricted to in-frame clones and leaves out a portion. That table furnishes V, J and clone size, whereas the DNA furnished D and trimming. The sample consists of around 24,000 clones, roughly 89% of them appearing once. Sequencing input: peripheral blood. This clonotype originated in a man aged 70 or older with acute or convalescent COVID-19.

CDR3 nucleotide sequence: TGTGCTAGTGGTTTGAGTACACAGGGAGAGACCCAGTACTTC. Translation gives CASGLSTQGETQYF. This rearrangement joins TRBV12-5 to TRBJ2-5; perhaps TRBD1 as D (6 bases). This CDR3 has 14 amino acids. Germline CDR1 reads LGHNT; CDR2 reads FRNRAP. Trimming removed 2 bases from V and 4 bases from J, with 11 bases in between.